The clone carrying this TCR beta chain was detected only a few times. This sample was included in a study of identical twins. TCRdb itself ran the 5' RACE reads through MiXCR, one entry per CDR3 protein. Of about 490,000 distinct CDR3 sequences listed, roughly 15% are singletons. The same data also contributed to another study, on yellow fever vaccine responses in identical twins.

Sequencing was performed on CD4+ T cells sorted from blood. This sequence originates from a woman between 18 and 29 years old in good health.

This CDR3 reads CASLTQRGYYNEQFF. The CDR3 region has the DNA TGTGCCAGCCTCACTCAGCGGGGTTACTACAATGAGCAGTTCTTC. This sequence joins TRBV12-3 or TRBV12-4 and TRBJ2-1, with 7 bases aligning to TRBD2. The CDR3 is 15 amino acids. Losses at the gene ends were 8 bases for V and 3 bases for J; bases not matched to a gene: 10.